What follows is one T cell receptor (beta chain) and its context. The target antigen is unknown. These data originate in a study of graft-versus-host responses after intestinal transplantation. For the study at large: Recipients were given multivisceral, liver-intestinal, or isolated intestinal transplants. The study gave all recipients anti-thymocyte globulin induction, then tacrolimus and steroids for roughly 3 years.

Only in-frame clones appear in the TCRdb table, and some are missing; sequencing was by immunoSEQ multiplex PCR. The sample yields about 82,000 clones, about nine tenths seen once. After removal of 3 bases from V and 12 bases from J, the junction contained 8 bases not matched to a gene. CDR3 length: 13 amino acids. Germline V CDR1 and CDR2: LNHNV, YYDKDF (reference sequence). Whole-study results and caveats: In patients with graft-donor T cell macrochimerism, allograft graft-versus-host to host-versus-graft clonal ratios were high.

V and J are TRBV15 and TRBJ2-1; TRBD1 matches 7 bases. The source was unstimulated CD4+ T cells sorted from spleen or lymph node cells, collected before intestinal transplant. This TCR was recovered from a human donor who received an intestinal transplant. CDR3: CATSSYKRGRQFF. For the CDR3, the DNA is TGTGCCACCAGCAGTTATAAAAGGGGGCGGCAGTTCTTC.